The clone carrying this T cell receptor (beta chain) was seen just once. The germline V gene has CDR1 SGDLS and CDR2 YYNGEE. The CDR3 consists of 14 residues. The J segment lost 7 bases and the V segment lost 4 bases, leaving 5 bases of the junction unmatched. Libraries were prepared by immunoSEQ multiplex PCR; TCRdb keeps only in-frame clonotypes and omits some of them. The profile shows approximately 75,000 clones, approximately 80% of them singletons. The sample comes from a study of blood T cell repertoires in COVID-19. At the level of the study: COVID-19 samples collected from the United States, Italy and Spain covered acute and convalescent phases.

Sequencing input: peripheral blood. The TCR comes from a woman of 80 years or more with acute or convalescent COVID-19. This sequence joins TRBV9 and TRBJ1-2; TRBD1 matches 12 bases. The CDR3 DNA reads TGTGCCAGCAGCCCAGGGACAGGGGGCGGTGGCTACACCTTC. It is translated as CASSPGTGGGGYTF.